The 5 T cell receptor beta chains reported below all come from one sample, sequenced in a study of T cell repertoires in cytomegalovirus infection (dated by TCRdb to the late 2010s). The sequencer listed for this sample is Illumina HiSeq 1500. Through fastp at Q25 and MiXCR, TCRdb rebuilt clones from the public reads, retaining in-frame beta chains. Each record represents a unique CDR3 protein, reported with the most common genes and DNA among its rows. For this sample there are more than 400,000 distinct CDR3 sequences; around 27% appear just once. The ten largest make up about 12% of the sample. The sequencing sample was made of PBMCs. The receptors stem from a human donor in good health (CMV status not recorded). Some clones in this sample may be carry-over from other donors' samples.

Ten or more counts support this clonotype. The chain links TRBV11-2 to TRBJ2-3; D call uncertain. Germline CDR1 is SGHAT and CDR2 is FQNNGV. The CDR3 totals 16 residues. V lost 1 base to trimming and J lost 3 bases, with 14 bases between them. CDR3: CASSLGGSKLTDTQYF. The CDR3 nucleotides are TGTGCCAGCAGCTTAGGTGGCAGCAAGTTAACAGATACGCAGTATTTT.

There are a few counts of this clonotype. CDR3 loop: CASSQGLAGGDTQYF. CDR3 DNA sequence: TGTGCCAGCAGCCAAGGACTAGCGGGAGGGGATACGCAGTATTTT. The V and J genes are TRBV12-3 or TRBV12-4 and TRBJ2-3; 15 bases agree with TRBD2. CDR3 length: 15 residues. J gave up 6 bases and V 6 bases, and 4 bases lay outside the gene matches.

This clonotype was counted a single time. The chain links TRBV9 to TRBJ2-1; 12 bases agree with TRBD1. After removal of 5 bases from V and 7 bases from J, the junction contained 7 bases not matched to a gene. This CDR3 region has 15 residues. CDR1 and CDR2 from the germline V gene are SGDLS and YYNGEE. The chain's CDR3 is CASSAGTGGRNEQFF. CDR3 DNA sequence: TGTGCCAGCAGTGCCGGGACAGGGGGCCGAAATGAGCAGTTCTTC.

The rearrangement uses TRBV6-1 and TRBJ2-3; D may be TRBD1 or TRBD2 (5 bases each). This CDR3 spans 12 amino acids. V was clipped by 6 bases and J by 14 bases, with 18 bases between them. CDR1 MNHNS and CDR2 SASEGT come from the germline V gene. The CDR3 DNA sequence: TGTGCCAGCAGGTCCGGGACCTCGACCACGTATTTT. Encoded protein: CASRSGTSTTYF.

The CDR3 nucleotides read TGTGCCACTCTAGGACTAGCGGGAATAGGGTACAATGAGCAGTTCTTC. Translated: CATLGLAGIGYNEQFF. This chain uses TRBV19 with TRBJ2-1; 12 positions match TRBD2. The V segment lost 10 bases and the J segment 4 bases; nucleotides outside the gene matches: 11. Germline V gene lookup returns CDR1 LNHDA and CDR2 SQIVND (reference sequence). The CDR3 contains 16 residues.